This TCR beta chain was found in a study of STAT5B mutations in CD4+ large granular lymphocyte leukemia. Study-wide results and limits: Patient CD4-sorted repertoires looked more clonal than healthy CD4+ repertoires, even without putative leukemic clones.

This CDR3 region has 16 residues. Germline V gene data show CDR1 as SGDLS and CDR2 as YYNGEE. V trimming: 3 bases; J trimming: 4 bases; junction bases outside the gene matches: 9. Generated by immunoSEQ multiplex PCR, the TCRdb table keeps only in-frame clones and is missing some. The profile shows about 19,000 clones, less than 85% of them singletons. With regard to this clone: Its specificity is unknown.

This TCR was sampled from a human donor in good health. What was sequenced was CD4+ T cells from blood buffy coats. The V call is TRBV9, the J call TRBJ1-4; 7 bases fit TRBD1. The CDR3 protein is CASSERTGDVNEKLFF. The CDR3 DNA reads as TGTGCCAGCAGCGAACGAACAGGGGATGTTAATGAAAAACTGTTTTTT.